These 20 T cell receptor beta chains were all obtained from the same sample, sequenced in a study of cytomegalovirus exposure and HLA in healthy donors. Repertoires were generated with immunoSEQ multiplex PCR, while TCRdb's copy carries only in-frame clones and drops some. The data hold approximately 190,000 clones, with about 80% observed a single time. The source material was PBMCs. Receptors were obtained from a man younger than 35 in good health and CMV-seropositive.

CDR3 in DNA: TGTGCCAGCAGCTTAGCGCCAGCGGGCTACTCCTACGAGCAGTACTTC. Its protein product is CASSLAPAGYSYEQYF. The genes are TRBV7-2 and TRBJ2-7; D is perhaps TRBD2 (6 bases). Looked up from germline, CDR1 is SGHTA and CDR2 is FQGNSA. The CDR3 totals 16 residues. The V end lost 0 bases, the J end lost 0 bases, and 12 bases lay between the germline ends.

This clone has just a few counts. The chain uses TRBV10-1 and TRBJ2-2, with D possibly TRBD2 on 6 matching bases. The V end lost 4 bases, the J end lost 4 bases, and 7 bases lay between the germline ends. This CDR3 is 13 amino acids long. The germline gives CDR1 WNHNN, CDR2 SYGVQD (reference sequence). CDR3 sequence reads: CASSVGGTGELFF. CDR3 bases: TGCGCCAGCAGTGTGGGGGGCACCGGGGAGCTGTTTTTT.

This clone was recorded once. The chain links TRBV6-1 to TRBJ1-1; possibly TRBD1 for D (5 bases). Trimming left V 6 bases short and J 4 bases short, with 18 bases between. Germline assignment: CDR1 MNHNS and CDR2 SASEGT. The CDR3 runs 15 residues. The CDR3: CASRPLEVRGTEAFF. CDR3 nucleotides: TGTGCCAGCAGGCCCCTTGAGGTAAGGGGCACTGAAGCTTTCTTT.

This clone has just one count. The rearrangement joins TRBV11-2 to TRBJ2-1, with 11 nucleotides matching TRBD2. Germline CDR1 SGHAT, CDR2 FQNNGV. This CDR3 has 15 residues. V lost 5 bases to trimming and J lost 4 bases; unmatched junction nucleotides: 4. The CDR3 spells CASSQLAGEYNEQFF. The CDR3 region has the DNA TGTGCCAGCAGCCAACTAGCGGGAGAGTACAATGAGCAGTTCTTC.

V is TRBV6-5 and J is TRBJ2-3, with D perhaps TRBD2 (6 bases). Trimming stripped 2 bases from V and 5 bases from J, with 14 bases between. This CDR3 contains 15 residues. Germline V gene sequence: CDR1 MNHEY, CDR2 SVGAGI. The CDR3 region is CASSYGGGVGDTQYF. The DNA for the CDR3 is TGTGCCAGCAGTTACGGCGGAGGGGTGGGAGATACGCAGTATTTT.

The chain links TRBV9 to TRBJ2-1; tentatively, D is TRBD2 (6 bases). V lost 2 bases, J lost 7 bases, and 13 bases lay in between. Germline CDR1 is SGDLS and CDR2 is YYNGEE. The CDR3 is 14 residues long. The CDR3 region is CASSVGGYGNEQFF. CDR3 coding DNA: TGTGCCAGCAGCGTGGGGGGTTACGGGAATGAGCAGTTCTTC.

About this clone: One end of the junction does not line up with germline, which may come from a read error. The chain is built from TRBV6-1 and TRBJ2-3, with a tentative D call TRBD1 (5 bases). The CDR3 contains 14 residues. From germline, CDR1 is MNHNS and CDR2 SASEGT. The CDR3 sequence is CASSESSREKRPPW. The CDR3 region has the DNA TGTGCCAGCAGTGAATCGAGCAGGGAAAAAAGACCCCCCTGG.

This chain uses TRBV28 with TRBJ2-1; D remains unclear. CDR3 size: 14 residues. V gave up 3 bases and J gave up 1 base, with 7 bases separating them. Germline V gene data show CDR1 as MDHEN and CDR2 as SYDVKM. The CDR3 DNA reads TGTGCCAGCAGTTTTATGGCATCCTACAATGAGCAGTTCTTC. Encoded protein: CASSFMASYNEQFF.

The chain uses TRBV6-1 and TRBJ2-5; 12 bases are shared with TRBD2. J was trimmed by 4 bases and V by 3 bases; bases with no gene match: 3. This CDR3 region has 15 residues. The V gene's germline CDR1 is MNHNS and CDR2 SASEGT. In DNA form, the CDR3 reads TGTGCCAGCAGTGAGACTAGCGGGAGTAGAGAGACCCAGTACTTC. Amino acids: CASSETSGSRETQYF.

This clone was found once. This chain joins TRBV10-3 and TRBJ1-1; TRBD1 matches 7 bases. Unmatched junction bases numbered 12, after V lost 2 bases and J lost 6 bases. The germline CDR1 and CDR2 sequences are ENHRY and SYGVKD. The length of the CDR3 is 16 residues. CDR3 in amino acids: CAISERTTGIQAEAFF. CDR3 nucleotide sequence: TGTGCCATCAGTGAGAGAACGACAGGGATCCAAGCTGAAGCTTTCTTT.

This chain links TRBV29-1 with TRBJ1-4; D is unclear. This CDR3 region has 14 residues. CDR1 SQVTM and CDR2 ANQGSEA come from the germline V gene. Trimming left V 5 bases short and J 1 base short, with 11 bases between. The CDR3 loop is CSVYDTKTNEKLFF. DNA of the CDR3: TGCAGCGTTTACGACACGAAAACTAATGAAAAACTGTTTTTT. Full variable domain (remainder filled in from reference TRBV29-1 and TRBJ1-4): SAVISQKPSRDICQRGTSLTIQCQVDSQVTMMFWYRQQPGQSLTLIATANQGSEATYESGFVIDKFPISRPNLTFSTLTVSNMSPEDSSIYLCSVYDTKTNEKLFFGSGTQLSVL.

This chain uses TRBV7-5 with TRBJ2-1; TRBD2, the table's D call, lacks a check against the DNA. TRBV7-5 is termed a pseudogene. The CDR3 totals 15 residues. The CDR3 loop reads CARSLGASGSNEQFF. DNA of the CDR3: TGTGCCAGAAGCTTAGGGGCTAGCGGGAGTAATGAGCAGTTCTTC.

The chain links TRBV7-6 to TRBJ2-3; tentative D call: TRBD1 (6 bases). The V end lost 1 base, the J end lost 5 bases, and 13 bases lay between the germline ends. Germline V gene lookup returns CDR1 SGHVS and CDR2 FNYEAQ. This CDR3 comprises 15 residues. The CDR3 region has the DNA TGTGCCAGCAGCTTAGGATCAGGGGTGGGAGATACGCAGTATTTT. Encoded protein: CASSLGSGVGDTQYF.

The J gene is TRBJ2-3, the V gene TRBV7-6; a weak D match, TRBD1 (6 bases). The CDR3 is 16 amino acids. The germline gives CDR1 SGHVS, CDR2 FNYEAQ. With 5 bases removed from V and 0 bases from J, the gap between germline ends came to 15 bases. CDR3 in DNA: TGTGCCAGCAGCCCCCAACAGGGTTTTAGCACAGATACGCAGTATTTT. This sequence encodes CASSPQQGFSTDTQYF.

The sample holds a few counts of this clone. The CDR3 DNA reads TGTGCCCATCGGGTGGGGAACACTGAAGCTTTCTTT. It translates to CAHRVGNTEAFF. This sequence joins TRBV30 and TRBJ1-1; no clear D gene. In germline, CDR1 is GTSNPN, CDR2 SVGIG (reference sequence). The CDR3 loop spans 12 amino acids. Trimming removed 8 bases from V and 1 base from J, with 11 bases in between.

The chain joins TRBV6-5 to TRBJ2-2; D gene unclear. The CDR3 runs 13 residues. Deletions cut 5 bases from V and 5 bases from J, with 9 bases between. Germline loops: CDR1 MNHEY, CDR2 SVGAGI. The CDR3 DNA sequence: TGTGCCAGCAGTAAGACTGGGACCGGGGAGCTGTTTTTT. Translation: CASSKTGTGELFF.

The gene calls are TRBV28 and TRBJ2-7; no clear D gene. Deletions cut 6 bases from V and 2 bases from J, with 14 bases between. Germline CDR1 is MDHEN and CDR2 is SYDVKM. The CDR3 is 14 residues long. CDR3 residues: CASSQNGRTYEQYF. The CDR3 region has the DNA TGTGCCAGCAGCCAAAATGGTAGAACCTACGAGCAGTACTTC.

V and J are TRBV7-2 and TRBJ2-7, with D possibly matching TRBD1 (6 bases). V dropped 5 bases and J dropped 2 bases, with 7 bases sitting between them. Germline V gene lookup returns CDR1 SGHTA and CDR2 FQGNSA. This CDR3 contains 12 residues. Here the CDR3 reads CASSQGPYEQYF. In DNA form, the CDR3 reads TGTGCCAGCAGCCAGGGGCCCTACGAGCAGTACTTC. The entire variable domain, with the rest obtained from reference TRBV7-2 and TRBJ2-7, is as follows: GAGVSQSPSNKVTEKGKDVELRCDPISGHTALYWYRQSLGQGLEFLIYFQGNSAPDKSGLPSDRFSAERTGGSVSTLTIQRTQQEDSAVYLCASSQGPYEQYFGPGTRLTVT.

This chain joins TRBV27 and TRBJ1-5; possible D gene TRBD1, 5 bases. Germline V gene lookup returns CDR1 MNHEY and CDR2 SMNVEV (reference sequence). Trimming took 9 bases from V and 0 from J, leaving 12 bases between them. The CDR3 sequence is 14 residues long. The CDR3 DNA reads TGTGCCAGGCCGACAGACCTTAGCAATCAGCCCCAGCATTTT. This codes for CARPTDLSNQPQHF.

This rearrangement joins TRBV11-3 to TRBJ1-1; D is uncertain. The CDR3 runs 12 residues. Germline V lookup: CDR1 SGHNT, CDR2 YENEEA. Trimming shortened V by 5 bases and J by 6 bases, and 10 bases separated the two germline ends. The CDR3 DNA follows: TGTGCCAGCAGCCAAAGAGGGTCTGAAGCTTTCTTT. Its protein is CASSQRGSEAFF.